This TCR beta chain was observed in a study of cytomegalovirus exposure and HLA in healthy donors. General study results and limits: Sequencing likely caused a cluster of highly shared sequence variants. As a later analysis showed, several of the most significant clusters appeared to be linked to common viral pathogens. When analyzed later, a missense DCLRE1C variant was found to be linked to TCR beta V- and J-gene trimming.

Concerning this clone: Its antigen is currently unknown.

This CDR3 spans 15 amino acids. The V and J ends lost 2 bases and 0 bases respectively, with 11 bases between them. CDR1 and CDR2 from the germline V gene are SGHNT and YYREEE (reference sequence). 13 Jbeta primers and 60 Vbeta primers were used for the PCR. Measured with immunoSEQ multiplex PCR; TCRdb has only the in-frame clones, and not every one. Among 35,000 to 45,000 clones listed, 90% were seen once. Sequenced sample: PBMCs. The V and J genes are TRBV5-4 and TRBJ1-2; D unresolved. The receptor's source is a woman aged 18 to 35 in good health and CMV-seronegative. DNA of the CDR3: TGTGCCAGCAGCTTCCCCGAGGGAGCTAACTATGGCTACACCTTC. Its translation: CASSFPEGANYGYTF.